This T cell receptor (beta chain) was sequenced during a study of vaccination and CD4 T cells after COVID-19. Oncomine TCR Beta short-read sequencing was applied to DNA from cultured CD4+ T cells. TCRdb recomputed calls from the PCR reads with MiXCR, one row per CDR3 protein. This table has some 8,300 distinct CDR3 sequences, 36% appearing once. From germline, CDR1 is SNHLY and CDR2 FYNNEI. Unmatched junction bases numbered 0, after V lost 6 bases and J lost 7 bases. The CDR3 loop spans 14 amino acids. On this clonotype itself: Its antigen is undetermined.

Treatment here: roughly 10-day PBMC culture with coronavirus spike peptide pools or control peptides (ViraFEST assay). An unexposed donor provided the CD4+ T cells, which were collected before the COVID-19 pandemic (2011-2018). ViraFEST expanded antigen-specific T cells with peptide pools, then sequenced TCRs. As cell numbers allowed, unexposed-donor CD4+ T cells faced SARS-CoV-2 S/N and four cold-coronavirus spikes. The chain uses TRBV2 and TRBJ2-1; 16 nucleotides agree with TRBD2. Sequences were obtained from CD4+ T cells from blood, cultured in vitro. The source of this sequence is a human donor in good health. CDR3 nucleotides: TGTGCCAGCAGGGGACTAGCGGGGGGGAATGAGCAGTTCTTC. Translation: CASRGLAGGNEQFF. Based on the CDR3 plus reference TRBV2 and TRBJ2-1, the full variable domain is EPEVTQTPSHQVTQMGQEVILRCVPISNHLYFYWYRQILGQKVEFLVSFYNNEISEKSEIFDDQFSVERPDGSNFTLKIRSTKLEDSAMYFCASRGLAGGNEQFFGPGTRLTVL.